The T cell receptor (beta chain) under discussion was sequenced for a study of blood T cell repertoires in COVID-19. Overall study: The United States, Italy and Spain supplied acute and convalescent COVID-19 samples. T cells, B-cell-depleted T cells, or PBMCs supplied cDNA or gDNA.

This clone was counted only a few times. Other DNA sequences in the sample encode the same CDR3. Original data processing: It was from reference gene primer amplification that nucleated cell counts were estimated. Using immunoSEQ multiplex PCR, the repertoire was profiled, and TCRdb retains in-frame clones only, with some absent. The V and J calls and the clone size are those of that table, but D and trimming were determined from the DNA. The sample holds 100,000 to 120,000 clones, 75% to 80% seen once. Deletions cut 3 bases from V and 3 bases from J, with 2 bases between. The CDR3 covers 11 residues.

Specimen: peripheral blood. The genes are TRBV12-3 or TRBV12-4 and TRBJ2-5; D gene uncertain. This receptor was obtained from a woman aged 80 or over with active or convalescent COVID-19. CDR3 bases: TGTGCCAGCAGTTTCAAAGAGACCCAGTACTTC. Translated: CASSFKETQYF.